This TCR beta chain was documented in a study of PD-1 blockade in classical Hodgkin lymphoma. Findings and caveats of the study: Unlike CD8+ TCR diversity, which did not rise significantly by C4D1, CD4+ TCR diversity did.

On this clone itself: The antigen is undetermined.

Germline CDR1 KGHSH, CDR2 LQKENI. The CDR3 sequence is 16 residues long. The J segment lost 2 bases and the V segment lost 1 base, leaving 5 bases of the junction unmatched. Each of the patients experienced relapse following autologous stem cell transplantation, and their brentuximab vedotin exposure differed. Only in-frame clones appear in the TCRdb table, and some are missing; sequencing was by immunoSEQ multiplex PCR. Here the sample spans 11,000 or so clones, about 85% being singletons. Specimen: peripheral blood mononuclear cells (PBMCs), collected at baseline. The receptor was isolated from a human donor with classical Hodgkin lymphoma. The chain carries TRBV18 and TRBJ2-3; TRBD2 agrees at 8 bases. The CDR3 loop is CASSPQRGRITDTQYF. The CDR3, as DNA: TGTGCCAGCTCACCACAGCGGGGGAGAATCACAGATACGCAGTATTTT.